The rows below give T cell receptor beta chains drawn from one sample of a study of cytomegalovirus exposure and HLA in healthy donors. Clones were sequenced by immunoSEQ multiplex PCR, and TCRdb holds only the in-frame ones, with some missing. The data contain 55,000 to 65,000 clones, 60% to 85% of them singletons. Sequenced material: PBMCs. The receptors derive from a woman between 35 and 50 years old in good health and CMV-seropositive. Each CDR3 is given with its conserved first and last residue. The order of the fields is J gene, V gene, CDR3 length, clone size, D gene, CDR3 DNA, CDR3 protein. A D gene is named only where the DNA matches it firmly. Clone size is shown for a subset of rows, as once, few, many or a class of expanded clone.

>TRBJ2-7|TRBV4-2|15|-|TRBD2
TGTGCCAGCAGCCAAACGGGGGGAATTTCCTACGAGCAGTACTTC
CASSQTGGISYEQYF
>TRBJ1-3|TRBV6-1|14|few|-
TGTGCCGGACGTAAGACAGGCTCTGGAAACACCATATATTTT
CAGRKTGSGNTIYF
>TRBJ1-3|TRBV4-1|15|-|TRBD1
TGCGCCAGCAGCGATTCCAGGGGGATTGGAAACACCATATATTTT
CASSDSRGIGNTIYF
>TRBJ1-4|TRBV18|13|-|TRBD1
TGTGCCAGCTCCAGGGACAGCCTTGAAAAACTGTTTTTT
CASSRDSLEKLFF
>TRBJ2-5|TRBV29-1|11|-|-
TGCAGCGGTGTTAGAAAAGAGACCCAGTACTTC
CSGVRKETQYF
>TRBJ1-1|TRBV5-6|12|-|TRBD1
TGTGCCGTCGGGACAGGGTTGAGGGAAGCTTTCTTT
CAVGTGLREAFF
>TRBJ2-3|TRBV15|15|-|-
TGTGCCACCAGCAGAGATACAGGGAGAACAGATACGCAGTATTTT
CATSRDTGRTDTQYF
>TRBJ1-1|TRBV20-1|10|-|-
TGCAGTGCTCACAGGGTGCGTGCTTTCTTT
CSAHRVRAFF
>TRBJ1-1|TRBV30|14|-|-
TGTGCCTGGAGGCCTTGGGGGGGAAACACTGAAGCTTTCTTT
CAWRPWGGNTEAFF
>TRBJ1-5|TRBV19|14|-|-
TGTGCCAGTAGTATAGGAACAGGTAATCAGCCCCAGCATTTT
CASSIGTGNQPQHF
>TRBJ2-5|TRBV5-1|12|-|-
TGCGCCAGCAGCCAAGGGGTGGAGACCCAGTACTTC
CASSQGVETQYF
>TRBJ1-2|TRBV4-3|15|-|-
TGCGCCAGCAGCCAAGATGTTGGGCAACCCTATGGCTACACCTTC
CASSQDVGQPYGYTF
>TRBJ2-1|TRBV19|16|-|TRBD1
TGTGCCAGTAGGACCCTCCTCGGACAGGGGGGCAATGAGCAGTTCTTC
CASRTLLGQGGNEQFF
>TRBJ1-2|TRBV6-5|14|-|-
TGTGCCAGCAGTTACTCGGCGGGATTCTATGGCTACACCTTC
CASSYSAGFYGYTF
>TRBJ1-5|TRBV12-5|18|-|TRBD1
TGTGCTAGTGGTTTGGCTCAGCAACAGGGGGTTCGCAATCAGCCCCAGCATTTT
CASGLAQQQGVRNQPQHF
>TRBJ2-5|TRBV5-1|15|-|TRBD1
TGCGCCAGCAGCCAGGAAACACAGGGGTCCAAGACCCAGTACTTC
CASSQETQGSKTQYF
>TRBJ1-5|TRBV7-8|19|-|-
TGTGCCAGCAGTAAATCAGAACAGGGCCTCATCTATAGCAATCAGCCCCAGCATTTT
CASSKSEQGLIYSNQPQHF
>TRBJ1-6|TRBV5-1|15|-|TRBD1
TGCGCCAGCAGCTTGGGACAGGGATATAATTCACCCCTCCACTTT
CASSLGQGYNSPLHF
>TRBJ1-4|TRBV5-1|15|few|-
TGCGCCAGCAGCTCCTCTTGGACAGCTAATGAAAAACTGTTTTTT
CASSSSWTANEKLFF
>TRBJ2-1|TRBV6-5|15|-|TRBD1
TGTGCCAGCAGTCGACGGACAGGTCTCTACAATGAGCAGTTCTTC
CASSRRTGLYNEQFF
>TRBJ2-5|TRBV19|16|-|-
TGTGCCAGTAGTATTAGCCACCACCCGACCCAAGAGACCCAGTACTTC
CASSISHHPTQETQYF
>TRBJ1-1|TRBV7-3|19|-|-
TGTGCCAGCAGCTTAAGGCGCCAAACGCGACAGACATCGAACACTGAAGCTTTCTTT
CASSLRRQTRQTSNTEAFF
>TRBJ2-7|TRBV18|13|-|-
TGTGCCAGCTCACAAACAGTGGTGGACGAGCAGTACTTC
CASSQTVVDEQYF
>TRBJ1-3|TRBV7-9|14|-|-
TGTGCCAGCGGCTCATGGGGGCCTGGAAACACCATATATTTT
CASGSWGPGNTIYF
>TRBJ2-7|TRBV5-6|13|few|-
TGTGCCAGCAGCCCGGACAGCTCCTACGAGCAGTACTTC
CASSPDSSYEQYF
>TRBJ1-5|TRBV5-1|13|-|-
TGCGCCAGCAGCTTTGGGCCCGGGGAGCCCCAGCATTTT
CASSFGPGEPQHF
>TRBJ1-3|TRBV7-2|14|-|-
TGTGCCAGCAGCTTAGTGGGGGGGAGGGACACCATATATTTT
CASSLVGGRDTIYF
>TRBJ1-5|TRBV27|13|-|-
TGTGCCAGTTCAGGGACACCAAATCAGCCCCAGCATTTT
CASSGTPNQPQHF
>TRBJ2-2|TRBV11-3|18|few|TRBD1
TGTGCCAGCAGCTTATCGATCCGGGACAGACCGAACACCGGGGAGCTGTTTTTT
CASSLSIRDRPNTGELFF
>TRBJ1-2|TRBV19|12|-|-
TGTGCCAGTAGACCGACGGGAAATGGCTACACCTTC
CASRPTGNGYTF
>TRBJ1-6|TRBV30|13|-|TRBD1
TGTGCCTGGAGTGGACAGGGGGATTCACCCCTCCACTTT
CAWSGQGDSPLHF